The 25 T cell receptor beta chains reported below all come from one sample, sequenced in a study of T cell clones after liver transplantation. Sequenced by immunoSEQ multiplex PCR; TCRdb stores in-frame clones only, minus some. The data contain tens of thousands of clones, about 77% of them seen just once; the ten biggest clones take up 35% to 45%. Sample: CD8+ T cells from blood, taken roughly 55 months after liver transplant. All receptors derive from a human patient who received a liver transplant. Some T cells may be supplied by the graft donor.

V and J are TRBV5-4 and TRBJ2-5; D not certain. The V end was cut by 3 bases, the J end by 3 bases, with 9 bases between. The CDR3 is 13 residues long. Germline V gives CDR1 SGHNT, CDR2 YYREEE (reference sequence). The CDR3 coding sequence is TGTGCCAGCAGCTATTGGACGGAAGAGACCCAGTACTTC. Translating it yields CASSYWTEETQYF.

A few counts support this clone. The sample contains more than one DNA sequence encoding this CDR3. The CDR3, as DNA: TGTGCCAGTAGTATTGCCCAGGGAGCCTACGAGCAGTACTTC. It encodes CASSIAQGAYEQYF. The V call is TRBV19, the J call TRBJ2-7; D tentatively reads TRBD1 or TRBD2 (5 bases each). The CDR3 runs to 14 residues. V was clipped by 3 bases and J by 2 bases, with 11 bases between them. CDR1 and CDR2 from the germline V gene are LNHDA and SQIVND (reference sequence).

The gene calls are TRBV7-8 and TRBJ2-1; TRBD1 agrees at 7 bases. The junction had 16 bases not matched to a gene; V was cut back by 7 bases and J by 1 base. The germline gives CDR1 SGHVS, CDR2 FQNEAQ. The CDR3 consists of 18 residues. CDR3 sequence: CASIEPGTVGNSYNEQFF. In DNA form, the CDR3 reads TGTGCCAGCATCGAGCCCGGGACAGTTGGAAATTCCTACAATGAGCAGTTCTTC.

CDR3 in amino acids: CASSKAANQPQHF. CDR3 DNA sequence: TGTGCCAGCAGCAAGGCAGCTAATCAGCCCCAGCATTTT. V usage is TRBV21-1 and J usage is TRBJ1-5. TRBV21-1 is classified as a pseudogene. The CDR3 is 13 amino acids.

The gene calls are TRBV5-4 and TRBJ2-2, with 8 bases aligning to TRBD1. Germline V gene sequence: CDR1 SGHNT, CDR2 YYREEE (reference sequence). Trimming cost V 1 base and J 3 bases; bases outside gene matches: 5. CDR3 length: 16 residues. CDR3 residues: CASSLRQGAYTGELFF. For the CDR3, the DNA is TGTGCCAGCAGCTTGCGCCAGGGGGCATACACCGGGGAGCTGTTTTTT. Supplemented by reference TRBV5-4 and TRBJ2-2, the full variable domain reads ETGVTQSPTHLIKTRGQQVTLRCSSQSGHNTVSWYQQALGQGPQFIFQYYREEENGRGNFPPRFSGLQFPNYSSELNVNALELDDSALYLCASSLRQGAYTGELFFGEGSRLTVL.

There are a few counts of this clone. This sample also contains other DNA sequences that code for the same CDR3. The J gene is TRBJ1-3, the V gene TRBV11-2; D remains ambiguous. The CDR3 is made up of 13 amino acids. Looked up from germline, CDR1 is SGHAT and CDR2 is FQNNGV. V lost 5 bases and J lost 3, with 8 bases in between. The CDR3 DNA follows: TGTGCCAGCAGCCTAGGGAGTGGAAACACCATATATTTT. Its protein product is CASSLGSGNTIYF.

J is TRBJ2-6 and V is TRBV10-1; D is possibly TRBD1 (5 bases). The CDR3 sequence is 16 residues long. V was shortened by 7 bases and J by 2 bases, with 15 bases between the two germline ends. Germline assignment: CDR1 WNHNN and CDR2 SYGVQD (reference sequence). As DNA, the CDR3 is TGCGCCAGCAACCCTCGACAGCTTCCTGGGGCCAACGTCCTGACTTTC. Translated, it gives CASNPRQLPGANVLTF.

The chain combines TRBV14 with TRBJ2-7; 9 positions match TRBD1. The germline V gene encodes CDR1 SGHDN and CDR2 FVKESK. This CDR3 contains 15 residues. Trimming removed 3 bases from V and 7 bases from J; junction bases left unmatched: 10. The CDR3 loop reads CASSQLRDRDGEQYF. CDR3 bases: TGTGCCAGCAGCCAGCTAAGGGACAGGGATGGTGAGCAGTACTTC.

The chain has TRBV28 and TRBJ2-7, with D unclear. V was trimmed by 3 bases and J by 6 bases, leaving 15 bases between them. The germline V gene encodes CDR1 MDHEN and CDR2 SYDVKM. The CDR3 is 14 amino acids. CDR3 coding DNA: TGTGCCAGCAGTTTGGATCCGAGTGTCGCCGAGCAGTACTTC. Amino acid sequence: CASSLDPSVAEQYF. Drawing the rest from reference TRBV28 and TRBJ2-7, the complete variable domain is DVKVTQSSRYLVKRTGEKVFLECVQDMDHENMFWYRQDPGLGLRLIYFSYDVKMKEKGDIPEGYSVSREKKERFSLILESASTNQTSMYLCASSLDPSVAEQYFGPGTRLTVT.

V usage is TRBV29-1 and J usage is TRBJ2-3; D gene uncertain. V was cut by 6 bases and J by 13 bases, with 17 bases left in between. The CDR3 sequence is 11 residues long. Germline values: CDR1 SQVTM, CDR2 ANQGSEA. The CDR3 loop reads CSVSTTSGEYF. CDR3 nucleotide sequence: TGCAGCGTCTCCACGACAAGTGGGGAGTATTTT.

As to this clone: An end of the junction differs from the germline gene, which may be a read error. The chain couples TRBV7-2 to TRBJ2-1; D unclear. There are 13 residues in the CDR3. Germline CDR1 SGHTA, CDR2 FQGNSA. CDR3 protein: CASTLGRYNEQFF. The CDR3 nucleotides are TGTGCCAGCACCTTAGGCCGTTACAATGAGCAGTTCTTC. The full variable domain, in which reference TRBV7-2 and TRBJ2-1 provide the parts outside the CDR3, is GAGVSQSPSNKVTEKGKDVELRCDPISGHTALYWYRQSLGQGLEFLIYFQGNSAPDKSGLPSDRFSAERTGGSVSTLTIQRTQQEDSAVYLCASTLGRYNEQFFGPGTRLTVL.

V and J are TRBV7-9 and TRBJ2-3; TRBD2 matches 12 bases. CDR3 length: 16 residues. The V segment lost 3 bases and the J segment 2 bases; nucleotides outside the gene matches: 3. From germline, CDR1 is SEHNR and CDR2 FQNEAQ (reference sequence). The CDR3 sequence: CASSFRLAGDTDTQYF. The CDR3 DNA sequence: TGTGCCAGCAGCTTCCGACTAGCGGGGGACACAGATACGCAGTATTTT.

This chain uses TRBV5-4 with TRBJ2-7; 11 bases agree with TRBD1. V shed 2 bases, J shed 3 bases, and the junction held 1 base outside the gene matches. CDR1 SGHNT and CDR2 YYREEE come from the germline V gene (reference sequence). CDR3 length: 14 amino acids. As DNA, the CDR3 is TGTGCCAGCAGCTTCGGGACAGGGGGCTACGAGCAGTACTTC. Translated: CASSFGTGGYEQYF.

DNA of the CDR3: TGTGCCTGGAGAATTGGGGGCTATAATTCACCCCTCCACTTT. Its translation: CAWRIGGYNSPLHF. This rearrangement joins TRBV30 to TRBJ1-6, with a tentative D call TRBD1 (5 bases). Trimming took off 3 bases at V and 3 bases at J, with 9 bases between the two ends. CDR3 size: 14 residues. Germline V gene data show CDR1 as GTSNPN and CDR2 as SVGIG (reference sequence).

This rearrangement joins TRBV27 to TRBJ1-1; possibly TRBD1 for D (6 bases). V was cut by 4 bases and J by 6 bases, with 15 bases left in between. Germline CDR1 is MNHEY and CDR2 is SMNVEV (reference sequence). The CDR3 length is 14 residues. The CDR3 DNA is TGTGCCAGCAGTTACCTCGGGGGCGAGGCTGAAGCTTTCTTT. This sequence encodes CASSYLGGEAEAFF.

V and J are TRBV28 and TRBJ2-2; the D gene is possibly TRBD1 (6 bases). The CDR3 consists of 14 residues. V was shortened by 4 bases and J by 6 bases, with 12 bases between the two germline ends. Germline lookup yields CDR1 MDHEN and CDR2 SYDVKM. The CDR3 region is CASSSYRDPGELFF. Written as DNA, the CDR3 is TGTGCCAGCAGTTCTTACAGGGATCCCGGGGAGCTGTTTTTT.

This rearrangement joins TRBV6-5 to TRBJ2-3; D is undetermined. The CDR3 length is 15 residues. Trimming removed 0 bases at V and 2 bases at J, with 9 bases between. Germline-derived CDR1 and CDR2 are MNHEY and SVGAGI. The CDR3 loop reads CASSYSGLTTDTQYF. In DNA form, the CDR3 reads TGTGCCAGCAGTTACTCAGGTCTTACCACAGATACGCAGTATTTT.

This clone is deemed medium-sized. The CDR3 is CASSPKDRTYEQYF. In DNA, the CDR3 is TGTGCCAGCAGCCCCAAGGACAGAACCTACGAGCAGTACTTC. The chain carries TRBV11-2 and TRBJ2-7; possible D gene TRBD1, 6 bases. The V end lost 5 bases, the J end lost 2 bases, and 13 bases lay between the germline ends. The CDR3 spans 14 residues. Germline CDR1 is SGHAT and CDR2 is FQNNGV.

This clone was recorded a few times. V and J are TRBV5-6 and TRBJ2-7, with a possible D match to TRBD1 (6 bases). CDR1 is SGHDT, CDR2 YYEEEE, per germline. V was clipped by 3 bases and J by 3 bases, with 10 bases between them. The CDR3 consists of 13 residues. The DNA of the CDR3 is TGTGCCAGCAGCTCCCGGACAGACTACGAGCAGTACTTC. Amino acid sequence: CASSSRTDYEQYF.

The chain links TRBV7-3 to TRBJ2-1, with TRBD2 identical over 7 bases. The length of the CDR3 is 13 residues. The J segment lost 9 bases and the V segment lost 6 bases, leaving 8 bases of the junction unmatched. CDR1 and CDR2 (germline): SGHTA, FQGTGA. The DNA of the CDR3 is TGTGCCAGCAGACTAAACCGGGGGGTTGAGCAGTTCTTC. The encoded protein is CASRLNRGVEQFF.

J is TRBJ1-5 and V is TRBV19; D ambiguous. Germline V gene lookup returns CDR1 LNHDA and CDR2 SQIVND (reference sequence). This CDR3 is built from 14 residues. Trimming cost V 3 bases and J 3 bases, with 9 bases left between them. CDR3 coding DNA: TGTGCCAGTAGTATGGGCAGGAACAATCAGCCCCAGCATTTT. This gives the protein CASSMGRNNQPQHF.

The V gene is TRBV9, the J gene TRBJ2-4; D unresolved. The V and J ends lost 0 bases and 7 bases respectively, with 5 bases between them. Germline CDR1 and CDR2: SGDLS and YYNGEE. This CDR3 has 12 amino acids. The CDR3 here is CASSVVRNIQYF. The CDR3 bases are TGTGCCAGCAGCGTAGTAAGGAACATTCAGTACTTC.

This clone has more than one count but fewer than ten. The chain combines TRBV18 with TRBJ2-5; D might be TRBD1 (6 bases). The germline gives CDR1 KGHSH, CDR2 LQKENI. The V gene lost 3 bases and the J gene lost 0 bases, with 8 bases spanning the gap. The CDR3 extends over 14 amino acids. The CDR3, as DNA: TGTGCCAGCTCACCCGGGACAAACCAAGAGACCCAGTACTTC. Translation: CASSPGTNQETQYF.

This clone was recorded a few times. The chain employs TRBV7-9 and TRBJ2-2; D gene uncertain. The CDR3 contains 12 residues. V was cut by 6 bases and J by 0 bases, with 2 bases left in between. Germline V gene data show CDR1 as SEHNR and CDR2 as FQNEAQ (reference sequence). CDR3 residues: CASRSNTGELFF. For the CDR3, the DNA is TGTGCCAGCAGATCGAACACCGGGGAGCTGTTTTTT. The full variable domain, completed using reference TRBV7-9 and TRBJ2-2, is DTGVSQNPRHKITKRGQNVTFRCDPISEHNRLYWYRQTLGQGPEFLTYFQNEAQLEKSRLLSDRFSAERPKGSFSTLEIQRTEQGDSAMYLCASRSNTGELFFGEGSRLTVL.

This chain uses TRBV28 with TRBJ1-4; TRBD1 is a possible D gene (6 bases). Germline CDR1 reads MDHEN; CDR2 reads SYDVKM. The CDR3 runs to 14 residues. V lost 3 bases, J lost 7 bases, and 12 bases lay in between. The CDR3 nucleotides are TGTGCCAGCAGTTTCCGGACAGAGGTTGAAAAACTGTTTTTT. Its translation is CASSFRTEVEKLFF.